Below, 9 T cell receptor beta chains from the same sample are listed, as sequenced in a study of blood T cell repertoires in COVID-19. Sequencing was performed with immunoSEQ multiplex PCR; in TCRdb, only in-frame clones are kept and a portion is missing. The sample lists 150,000 to 200,000 clones, over 75% seen once, with about 10% in the top ten. The sequencing sample was made of PBMCs or T cells enriched from blood (not recorded which). The receptors derive from a man between 50 and 59 years old who had recovered from COVID-19.

There are a few counts of this clone. The chain employs TRBV11-2 and TRBJ2-7; 7 bases map to TRBD2. Germline CDR1 is SGHAT and CDR2 is FQNNGV. The V and J ends lost 0 bases and 2 bases, in that order; junction bases with no gene match: 4. The CDR3 sequence is 15 residues long. In DNA form, the CDR3 reads TGTGCCAGCAGCTTAGAGGCTAGCGGTGCCTACGAGCAGTACTTC. Translating gives CASSLEASGAYEQYF.

The chain's CDR3 is CATEDISGELFF. CDR3 nucleotide sequence: TGTGCCACCGAGGACATTTCCGGGGAGCTGTTTTTT. The chain employs TRBV6-5 and TRBJ2-2; perhaps TRBD1 as D (5 bases). V was shortened by 10 bases and J by 6 bases, with 12 bases between the two germline ends. Germline CDR1 MNHEY, CDR2 SVGAGI. The CDR3 covers 12 residues.

The J gene is TRBJ1-3, the V gene TRBV11-2, with D maybe TRBD1 (5 bases). With 2 bases removed from V and 3 bases from J, the gap between germline ends came to 8 bases. This CDR3 is built from 14 residues. CDR1 and CDR2 (germline): SGHAT, FQNNGV. The CDR3 is CASSLQGFGNTIYF. The CDR3 coding sequence is TGTGCCAGCAGCTTACAGGGATTTGGAAACACCATATATTTT.

This clone was found a few times. V and J are TRBV10-3 and TRBJ2-1; 8 bases fit TRBD2. This CDR3 has 16 residues. CDR1 and CDR2 from the germline V gene are ENHRY and SYGVKD. V lost 4 bases and J lost 9; bases outside the gene matches: 14. The CDR3 sequence: CAISGKAGENRVEQFF. CDR3 sequence (DNA): TGTGCCATCAGTGGAAAAGCGGGGGAAAACCGAGTTGAGCAGTTCTTC.

This chain joins TRBV27 and TRBJ2-1; 11 nucleotides align to TRBD2. J lost 8 bases, V lost 6 bases, and 12 bases had no gene match. The CDR3 is made up of 16 amino acids. Germline V gene data show CDR1 as MNHEY and CDR2 as SMNVEV (reference sequence). The CDR3 DNA reads as TGTGCCAGCAGCCGTTTACTAGCGGGAGATCACTATGAGCAGTTCTTC. Translated: CASSRLLAGDHYEQFF.

J is TRBJ2-1 and V is TRBV11-2, with D perhaps TRBD1 (6 bases). Trimming shortened V by 5 bases and J by 10 bases, and 18 bases separated the two germline ends. The CDR3 is 14 amino acids. In germline, CDR1 is SGHAT, CDR2 FQNNGV. The CDR3: CASSPGVTTEEQFF. CDR3 nucleotide sequence: TGTGCCAGCAGCCCAGGGGTGACAACAGAGGAGCAGTTCTTC.

The genes are TRBV7-9 and TRBJ2-7; 10 bases are a match to TRBD2. After removal of 1 base from V and 7 bases from J, the junction contained 1 base not matched to a gene. Germline loops: CDR1 SEHNR, CDR2 FQNEAQ (reference sequence). The CDR3 extends over 13 amino acids. As DNA, the CDR3 is TGTGCCAGCAGCTTAGTACTAGCGGGGGAGCAGTACTTC. Amino acid sequence: CASSLVLAGEQYF.

This clone was found once. The V call is TRBV6-2 or TRBV6-3, the J call TRBJ2-3, with TRBD2 identical over 13 bases. The germline CDR1 and CDR2 sequences are MNHEY and SVGEGT. The length of the CDR3 is 16 residues. The V and J ends lost 2 bases and 3 bases, in that order; junction bases with no gene match: 2. The CDR3 region is CASSYLTSGRTDTQYF. DNA for the CDR3: TGTGCCAGCAGTTACCTGACTAGCGGGAGGACAGATACGCAGTATTTT.

This clone was seen a handful of times. The chain couples TRBV28 to TRBJ1-1; weak D call: TRBD1 (6 bases). The CDR3 contains 15 residues. The V and J ends lost 6 bases and 0 bases respectively, with 14 bases between them. The germline V gene encodes CDR1 MDHEN and CDR2 SYDVKM. The CDR3 sequence: CASSPGVGVNTEAFF. The CDR3 DNA reads TGTGCCAGCAGCCCAGGGGTGGGGGTGAACACTGAAGCTTTCTTT.